The sequence of this T cell receptor beta chain was determined in a study of memory CD4+ T cells and cytomegalovirus serostatus. In the study overall: Donors were healthy Belgian adults, several CMV seropositive and fewer than 30 seronegative.

The V gene lost 7 bases and the J gene lost 4 bases, with 14 bases spanning the gap. Germline V gene lookup returns CDR1 MNHEY and CDR2 SMNVEV (reference sequence). The CDR3 runs 15 residues. Whole-study findings and limits: CMV serostatus prediction reached median AUC approximately 0.95, or 0.91 with US-trained model.

Single viable CD3+CD4+CD8-CD45RO+ cells were sorted as the memory CD4+ T cells. Positive selection with CD4 microbeads enriched total CD4+ T cells. In the original processing: Out-of-frame sequences were removed, leaving about 2.2 million distinct TCRbeta sequences. TCRdb's copy holds only in-frame clones and misses some; the assay was immunoSEQ multiplex PCR. The V and J calls and the clone size are those of that table, but D and trimming were determined from the DNA. The repertoire includes tens of thousands of clones, about 80% of them detected once, and 1.1% sits in the top ten. In the case of this clone: Its target is not known.

The source of this sequence is an adult in good health and CMV-seronegative. This chain joins TRBV27 and TRBJ2-6; maybe TRBD2 (5 bases). The sample was memory CD4+ T cells from blood. DNA of the CDR3: TGTGCCAGCACCCAAACGAGGGCCGGGGCCAACGTCCTGACTTTC. This gives the protein CASTQTRAGANVLTF.